This T cell receptor beta chain is drawn from a study of T cells after yellow fever vaccination. Whole-study results and caveats: Researchers report a weaker secondary response that nonetheless peaked faster, day 5 versus 15.

Using its own MiXCR run on the 5' RACE reads, TCRdb lists one record per CDR3 protein. The table records 500,000 to 650,000 distinct CDR3 sequences, 17% of them present only once. The CDR3 runs 14 residues. The junction had 7 bases not matched to a gene; V was cut back by 9 bases and J by 6 bases. This clonotype was recorded a few times. Its specificity is not known. The clonotype comes from a young man who received the YFV17D yellow fever vaccine. The J gene is TRBJ2-2, the V gene TRBV12-3 or TRBV12-4; 10 bases agree with TRBD1. The sample was PBMCs, taken 4 to 5 days after the first yellow fever vaccination. The CDR3 loop reads CASCGQGGAGELFF. The CDR3 DNA reads TGTGCCAGTTGCGGACAGGGGGGGGCCGGGGAGCTGTTTTTT.